The subject of this entry is one T cell receptor beta chain. TCRdb reprocessed the 5' RACE reads via MiXCR and lists one record per CDR3 protein. The sample carries some 460,000 distinct CDR3 sequences, approximately 15% recorded once. V shed 0 bases and J shed 2 bases, with 4 bases lying between them. Germline V CDR1 and CDR2: MNHEY, SVGEGT. The CDR3 contains 13 residues. The sample is drawn from a study of identical twins. These data also featured in a second study, about yellow fever vaccine responses in identical twins.

V gene TRBV6-2 or TRBV6-3 combines with J gene TRBJ2-5; D unresolved. This receptor was obtained from a woman between 18 and 30 years old in good health. The sample comprised CD4+ T cells sorted from blood. As DNA, the CDR3 is TGTGCCAGCAGTTACTCGACTCAAGAGACCCAGTACTTC. This codes for CASSYSTQETQYF.